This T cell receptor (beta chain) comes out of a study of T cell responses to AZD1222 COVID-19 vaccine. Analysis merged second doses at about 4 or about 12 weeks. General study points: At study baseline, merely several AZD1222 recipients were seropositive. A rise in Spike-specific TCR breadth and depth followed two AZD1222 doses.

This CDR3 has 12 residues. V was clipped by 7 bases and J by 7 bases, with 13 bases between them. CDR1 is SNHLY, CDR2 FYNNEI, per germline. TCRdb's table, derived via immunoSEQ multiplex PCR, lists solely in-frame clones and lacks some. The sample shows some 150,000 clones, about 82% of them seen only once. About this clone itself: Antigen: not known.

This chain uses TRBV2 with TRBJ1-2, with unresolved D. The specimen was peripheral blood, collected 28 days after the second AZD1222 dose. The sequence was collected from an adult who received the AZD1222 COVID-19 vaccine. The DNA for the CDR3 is TGTGCCAGCAATAAGGAGCGGGGTGGCTACACCTTC. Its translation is CASNKERGGYTF.